This T cell receptor (beta chain) was identified in a study of blood T cell repertoires in COVID-19. Study background: COVID-19 samples, acute and convalescent, were from the United States, Italy and Spain.

In the authors' workflow: Estimation of nucleated cell counts relied on the amplification of reference gene primers. Clones were read by immunoSEQ multiplex PCR, and TCRdb kept only the in-frame ones, dropping some. That table is the source of V, J and clone size, and D and trimming were worked out from the DNA. Of 150,000 to 200,000 clones listed, around 83% were seen once; the top ten hold 3.6%. Enrolled through a virtual design, the participants were between about 18 and 100 years of age and came from 24 US areas. Cohorts were determined from participant-reported clinical history. Sequenced sample: PBMCs or T cells enriched from blood (not recorded which). The sequence was obtained from a woman between 50 and 59 years old in a cohort exposed to, infected with or recovered from COVID-19 (not recorded which).

The CDR3 region has the DNA TGTGCCAGTAGTTCCAATCCGACAGGTTACAATCAGCCCCAGCATTTT. As protein: CASSSNPTGYNQPQHF. The rearrangement uses TRBV19 and TRBJ1-5, with a tentative D call TRBD1 (6 bases). The germline V gene has CDR1 LNHDA and CDR2 SQIVND (reference sequence). The ends were cut back, 5 bases at V and 3 bases at J, with 17 bases in the middle. CDR3 length equals 16 residues. Full variable domain (rest looked up from reference TRBV19 and TRBJ1-5): DGGITQSPKYLFRKEGQNVTLSCEQNLNHDAMYWYRQDPGQGLRLIYYSQIVNDFQKGDIAEGYSVSREKKESFPLTVTSAQKNPTAFYLCASSSNPTGYNQPQHFGDGTRLSIL.